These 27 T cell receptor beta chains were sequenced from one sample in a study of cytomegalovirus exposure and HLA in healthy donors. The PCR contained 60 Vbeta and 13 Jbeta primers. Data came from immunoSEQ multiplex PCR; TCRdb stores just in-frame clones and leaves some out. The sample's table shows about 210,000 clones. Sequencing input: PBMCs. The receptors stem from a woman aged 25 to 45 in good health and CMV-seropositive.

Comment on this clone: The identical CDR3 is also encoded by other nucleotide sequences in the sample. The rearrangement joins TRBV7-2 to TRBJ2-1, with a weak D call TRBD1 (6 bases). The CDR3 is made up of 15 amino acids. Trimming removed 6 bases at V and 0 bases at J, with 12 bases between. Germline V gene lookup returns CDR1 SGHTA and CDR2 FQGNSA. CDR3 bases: TGTGCCAGCAGATTAACAGGGTCCTCCTACAATGAGCAGTTCTTC. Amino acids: CASRLTGSSYNEQFF.

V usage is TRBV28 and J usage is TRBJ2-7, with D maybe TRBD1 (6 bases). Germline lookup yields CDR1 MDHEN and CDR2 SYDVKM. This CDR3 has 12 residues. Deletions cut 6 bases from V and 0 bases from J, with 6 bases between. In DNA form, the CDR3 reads TGTGCCAGCAGGACAGGCTCCTACGAGCAGTACTTC. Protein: CASRTGSYEQYF.

The CDR3 DNA follows: TGTGCCAGCAGCGTTGACAGGCGAGGAAACACCATATATTTT. This encodes CASSVDRRGNTIYF. The gene calls are TRBV9 and TRBJ1-3, with D possibly matching TRBD1 (6 bases). V was pared by 2 bases and J by 4 bases, with 10 bases between. CDR1 is SGDLS, CDR2 YYNGEE, per germline. The CDR3 spans 14 residues. Variable domain in full (rest from reference TRBV9 and TRBJ1-3): DSGVTQTPKHLITATGQRVTLRCSPRSGDLSVYWYQQSLDQGLQFLIQYYNGEERAKGNILERFSAQQFPDLHSELNLSSLELGDSALYFCASSVDRRGNTIYFGEGSWLTVV.

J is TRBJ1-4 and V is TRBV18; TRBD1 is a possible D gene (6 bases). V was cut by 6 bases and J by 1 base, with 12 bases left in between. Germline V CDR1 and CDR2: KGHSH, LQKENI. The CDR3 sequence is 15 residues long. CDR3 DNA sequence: TGTGCCAGCTCTCGGACAGCTCAAACTAATGAAAAACTGTTTTTT. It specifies CASSRTAQTNEKLFF.

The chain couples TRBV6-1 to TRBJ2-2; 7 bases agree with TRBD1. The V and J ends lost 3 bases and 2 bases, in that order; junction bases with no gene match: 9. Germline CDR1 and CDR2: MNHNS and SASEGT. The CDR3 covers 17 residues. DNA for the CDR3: TGTGCCAGCAGTGACCTAGACAGGGTGCGAAACACCGGGGAGCTGTTTTTT. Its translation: CASSDLDRVRNTGELFF.

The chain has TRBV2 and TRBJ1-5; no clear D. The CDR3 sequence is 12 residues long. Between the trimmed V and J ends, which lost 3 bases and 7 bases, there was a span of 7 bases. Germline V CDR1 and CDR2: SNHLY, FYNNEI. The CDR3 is CASSESFQPQHF. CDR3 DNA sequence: TGTGCCAGCAGTGAGTCATTCCAGCCCCAGCATTTT.

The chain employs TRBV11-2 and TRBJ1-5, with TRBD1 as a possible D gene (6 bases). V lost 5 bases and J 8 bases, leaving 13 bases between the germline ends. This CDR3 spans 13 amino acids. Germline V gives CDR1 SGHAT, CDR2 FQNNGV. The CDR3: CASSVGTTEPQHF. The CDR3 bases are TGTGCCAGCAGCGTTGGGACAACTGAGCCCCAGCATTTT.

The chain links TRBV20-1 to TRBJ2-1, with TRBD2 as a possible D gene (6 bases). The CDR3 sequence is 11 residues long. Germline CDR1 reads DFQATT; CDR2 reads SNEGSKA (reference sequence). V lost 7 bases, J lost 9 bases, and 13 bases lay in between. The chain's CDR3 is CSVFGGGEQFF. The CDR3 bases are TGCAGTGTTTTCGGGGGAGGTGAGCAGTTCTTC.

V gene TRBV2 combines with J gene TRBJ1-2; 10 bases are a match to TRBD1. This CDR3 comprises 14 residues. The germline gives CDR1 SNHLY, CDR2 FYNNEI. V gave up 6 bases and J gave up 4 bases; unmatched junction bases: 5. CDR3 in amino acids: CASRPTGGSYGYTF. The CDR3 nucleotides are TGTGCCAGCAGGCCGACAGGGGGCAGCTATGGCTACACCTTC. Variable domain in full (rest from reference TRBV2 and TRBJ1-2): EPEVTQTPSHQVTQMGQEVILRCVPISNHLYFYWYRQILGQKVEFLVSFYNNEISEKSEIFDDQFSVERPDGSNFTLKIRSTKLEDSAMYFCASRPTGGSYGYTFGSGTRLTVV.

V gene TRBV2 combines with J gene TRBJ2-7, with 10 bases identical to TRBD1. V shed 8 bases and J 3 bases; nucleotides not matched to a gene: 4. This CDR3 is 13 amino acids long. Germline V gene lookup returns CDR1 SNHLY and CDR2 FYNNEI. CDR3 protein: CASVGTGVYEQYF. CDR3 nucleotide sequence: TGTGCCAGCGTCGGGACAGGGGTCTACGAGCAGTACTTC.

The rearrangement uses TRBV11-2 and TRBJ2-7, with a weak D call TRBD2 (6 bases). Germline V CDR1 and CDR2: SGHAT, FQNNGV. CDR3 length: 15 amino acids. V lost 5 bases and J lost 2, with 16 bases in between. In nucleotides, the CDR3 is TGTGCCAGCAGCCTAAGTCACGGCGGGACCTACGAGCAGTACTTC. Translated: CASSLSHGGTYEQYF.

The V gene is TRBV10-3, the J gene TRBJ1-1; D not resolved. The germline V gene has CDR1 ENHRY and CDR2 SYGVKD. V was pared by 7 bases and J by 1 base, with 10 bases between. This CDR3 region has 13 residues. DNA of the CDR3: TGTGCCATCAACGCGGTTCAGAACACTGAAGCTTTCTTT. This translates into CAINAVQNTEAFF.

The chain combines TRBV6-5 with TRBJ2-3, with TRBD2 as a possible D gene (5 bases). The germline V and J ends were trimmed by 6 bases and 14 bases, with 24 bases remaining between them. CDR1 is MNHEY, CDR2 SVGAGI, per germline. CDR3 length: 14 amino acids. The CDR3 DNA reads TGTGCCAGCAGCCAAGATACCGGGGTCTCCTTCTCGTATTTT. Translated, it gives CASSQDTGVSFSYF.

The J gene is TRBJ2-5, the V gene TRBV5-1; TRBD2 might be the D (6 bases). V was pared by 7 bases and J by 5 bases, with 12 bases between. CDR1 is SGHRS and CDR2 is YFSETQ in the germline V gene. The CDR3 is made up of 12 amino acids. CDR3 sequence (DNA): TGCGCCAGCGGACCGGAGGGGGAGACCCAGTACTTC. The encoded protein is CASGPEGETQYF.

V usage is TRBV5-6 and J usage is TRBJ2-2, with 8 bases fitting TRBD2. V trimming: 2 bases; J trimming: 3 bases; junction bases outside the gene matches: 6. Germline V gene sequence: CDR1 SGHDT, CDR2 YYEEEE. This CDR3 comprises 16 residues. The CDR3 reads CASSLGGGPDTGELFF. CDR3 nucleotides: TGTGCCAGCAGCTTAGGCGGGGGGCCCGACACCGGGGAGCTGTTTTTT.

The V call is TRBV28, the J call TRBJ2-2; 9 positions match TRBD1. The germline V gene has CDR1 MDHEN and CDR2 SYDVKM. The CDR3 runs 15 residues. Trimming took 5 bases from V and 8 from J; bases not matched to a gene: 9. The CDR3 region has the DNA TGTGCCAGCAGTACCTCGGGACAGGGCAGAGGGGAGCTGTTTTTT. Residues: CASSTSGQGRGELFF.

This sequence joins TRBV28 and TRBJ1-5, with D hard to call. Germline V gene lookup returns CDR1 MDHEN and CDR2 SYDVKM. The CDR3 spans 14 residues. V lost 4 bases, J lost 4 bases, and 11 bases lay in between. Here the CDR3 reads CASSSPTPNQPQHF. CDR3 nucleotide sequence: TGTGCCAGCAGTTCTCCGACACCGAATCAGCCCCAGCATTTT.

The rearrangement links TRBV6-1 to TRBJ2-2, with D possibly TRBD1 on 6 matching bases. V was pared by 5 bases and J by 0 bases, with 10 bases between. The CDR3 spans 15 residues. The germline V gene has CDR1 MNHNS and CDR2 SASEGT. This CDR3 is CASSLRDTNTGELFF. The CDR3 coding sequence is TGTGCCAGCAGTCTCCGGGACACGAACACCGGGGAGCTGTTTTTT.

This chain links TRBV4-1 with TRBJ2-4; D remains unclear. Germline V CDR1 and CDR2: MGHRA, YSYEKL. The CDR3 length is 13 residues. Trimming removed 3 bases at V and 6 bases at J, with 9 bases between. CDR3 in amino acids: CASSQKQLNIQYF. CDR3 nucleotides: TGCGCCAGCAGCCAGAAGCAATTAAACATTCAGTACTTC.

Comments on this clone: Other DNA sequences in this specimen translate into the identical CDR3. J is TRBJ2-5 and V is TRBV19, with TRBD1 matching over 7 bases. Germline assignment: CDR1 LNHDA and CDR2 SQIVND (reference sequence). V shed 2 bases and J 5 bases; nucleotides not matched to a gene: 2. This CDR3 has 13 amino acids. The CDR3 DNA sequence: TGTGCCAGTAGTATAAGGGGGCAGGAGACCCAGTACTTC. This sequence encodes CASSIRGQETQYF.

Here the CDR3 DNA reads TGTGCCAGCAGCTTGGCGCCGGACTGGGATGAAGCTTTCTTT. Protein product: CASSLAPDWDEAFF. This chain connects TRBV5-6 to TRBJ1-1; unclear D gene. Germline V gene data show CDR1 as SGHDT and CDR2 as YYEEEE. The V end was cut by 0 bases, the J end by 7 bases, with 13 bases between. This CDR3 region has 14 residues.

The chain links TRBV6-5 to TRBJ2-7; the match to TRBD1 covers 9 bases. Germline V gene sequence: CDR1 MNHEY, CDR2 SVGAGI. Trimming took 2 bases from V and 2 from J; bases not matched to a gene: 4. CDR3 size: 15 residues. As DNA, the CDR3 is TGTGCCAGCAGTTACGAGGGACAGGGAGCCTACGAGCAGTACTTC. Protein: CASSYEGQGAYEQYF.

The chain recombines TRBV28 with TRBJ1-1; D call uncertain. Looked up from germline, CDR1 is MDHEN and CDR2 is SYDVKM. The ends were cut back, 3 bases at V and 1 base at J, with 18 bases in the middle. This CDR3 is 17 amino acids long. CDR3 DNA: TGTGCCAGCAGTTTGGGGAGAGGCCGTTTTGGGAACACTGAAGCTTTCTTT. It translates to CASSLGRGRFGNTEAFF.

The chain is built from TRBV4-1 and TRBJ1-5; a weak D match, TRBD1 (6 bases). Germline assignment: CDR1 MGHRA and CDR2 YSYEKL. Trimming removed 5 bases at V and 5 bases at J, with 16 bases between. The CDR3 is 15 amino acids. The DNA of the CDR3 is TGCGCCAGCAGCTCAGTTTCAGGGGCTTATCAGCCCCAGCATTTT. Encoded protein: CASSSVSGAYQPQHF.

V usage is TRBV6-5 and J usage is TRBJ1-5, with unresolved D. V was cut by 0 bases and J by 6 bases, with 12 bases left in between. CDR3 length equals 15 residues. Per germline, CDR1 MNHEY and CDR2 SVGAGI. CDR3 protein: CASSYSNTPGQPQHF. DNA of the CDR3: TGTGCCAGCAGTTACTCGAACACCCCAGGTCAGCCCCAGCATTTT.

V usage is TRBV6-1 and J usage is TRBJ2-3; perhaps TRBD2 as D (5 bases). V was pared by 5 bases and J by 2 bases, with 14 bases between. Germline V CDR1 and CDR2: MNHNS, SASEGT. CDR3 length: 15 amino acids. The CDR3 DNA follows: TGTGCCAGCAGTATCCAGCGGACTTACACAGATACGCAGTATTTT. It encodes CASSIQRTYTDTQYF.

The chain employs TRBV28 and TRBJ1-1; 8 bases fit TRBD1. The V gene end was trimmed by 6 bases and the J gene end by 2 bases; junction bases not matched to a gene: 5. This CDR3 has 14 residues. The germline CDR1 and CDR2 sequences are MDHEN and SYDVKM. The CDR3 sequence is CASRTTGVNTEAFF. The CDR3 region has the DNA TGTGCCAGCAGAACGACAGGGGTCAACACTGAAGCTTTCTTT.